The 15 T cell receptor beta chains in this list originate from one sample, sequenced in a study of blood T cell repertoires in COVID-19. Profiled with immunoSEQ multiplex PCR; TCRdb holds only in-frame clones, not every one. The sample lists around 190,000 clones, approximately 84% occurring once. Sequencing input: peripheral blood. Every receptor here comes from a human donor in a cohort sampled during active COVID-19.

The chain joins TRBV30 to TRBJ2-1, with D hard to call. The CDR3 loop spans 13 amino acids. Trimming removed 3 bases at V and 3 bases at J, with 9 bases between. Germline CDR1 GTSNPN, CDR2 SVGIG (reference sequence). The CDR3, as DNA: TGTGCCTGGAGCAGGTCTGGCTACAATGAGCAGTTCTTC. The encoded protein is CAWSRSGYNEQFF.

The chain joins TRBV4-2 to TRBJ1-3; D is undetermined. Germline V gene lookup returns CDR1 LGHNA and CDR2 YNFKEQ. The CDR3 has 14 amino acids. V gave up 0 bases and J gave up 4 bases, with 7 bases separating them. CDR3: CASSQDLLGNTIYF. CDR3 nucleotides: TGTGCCAGCAGCCAAGATTTATTGGGAAACACCATATATTTT.

In its sample, this clone was seen a few times. The chain uses TRBV7-8 and TRBJ1-2, with D possibly being TRBD1 (6 bases). The CDR3 is made up of 15 amino acids. The V end was cut by 3 bases, the J end by 6 bases, with 17 bases between. Germline loops: CDR1 SGHVS, CDR2 FQNEAQ. Written as DNA, the CDR3 is TGTGCCAGCAGCTTGCTAATCCGGGACAATCATGGCTACACCTTC. Its protein is CASSLLIRDNHGYTF.

This clone came up many times. The chain combines TRBV6-5 with TRBJ2-3, with TRBD1 as a possible D gene (5 bases). V dropped 6 bases and J dropped 2 bases, with 15 bases sitting between them. This CDR3 comprises 15 residues. The germline V gene has CDR1 MNHEY and CDR2 SVGAGI. CDR3 amino acids: CASRGLESHTDTQYF. The DNA of the CDR3 is TGTGCCAGCAGGGGGCTAGAATCCCACACAGATACGCAGTATTTT.

The chain joins TRBV18 to TRBJ2-7; D perhaps matches TRBD2 (6 bases). CDR1 and CDR2 (germline): KGHSH, LQKENI. V lost 2 bases, J lost 0 bases, and 8 bases lay in between. The CDR3 is 14 residues long. CDR3 nucleotide sequence: TGTGCCAGCTCACCAGGGGAGGACTCCTACGAGCAGTACTTC. This gives the protein CASSPGEDSYEQYF.

This rearrangement joins TRBV20-1 to TRBJ1-6; TRBD1 matches 7 bases. Per germline, CDR1 DFQATT and CDR2 SNEGSKA (reference sequence). CDR3 length equals 13 residues. The J segment lost 8 bases and the V segment lost 3 bases, leaving 4 bases of the junction unmatched. The CDR3 nucleotides are TGCAGTGCTAGTCAAGGGGGCTATTCACCCCTCCACTTT. The encoded protein is CSASQGGYSPLHF.

The rearrangement uses TRBV6-5 and TRBJ1-1, with 7 bases aligning to TRBD1. The V gene end was trimmed by 5 bases and the J gene end by 9 bases; junction bases not matched to a gene: 3. The CDR3 extends over 11 amino acids. Germline V gene lookup returns CDR1 MNHEY and CDR2 SVGAGI. The CDR3 region is CASSRGQKAFF. CDR3 coding DNA: TGTGCCAGCAGTAGGGGACAGAAAGCTTTCTTT.

The genes are TRBV2 and TRBJ1-1; 9 bases line up with TRBD1. CDR3 length: 14 residues. CDR1 is SNHLY, CDR2 FYNNEI, per germline. The V segment lost 7 bases and the J segment 2 bases; nucleotides outside the gene matches: 5. The CDR3 nucleotides read TGTGCCAGCAACAAGGGACAGGGTAACACTGAAGCTTTCTTT. This gives the protein CASNKGQGNTEAFF.

The chain has TRBV27 and TRBJ1-5, with 7 bases identical to TRBD1. Trimming took 0 bases from V and 7 from J; bases not matched to a gene: 3. The CDR3 sequence is 14 residues long. From germline, CDR1 is MNHEY and CDR2 SMNVEV (reference sequence). The CDR3 is CASSLSQGGQPQHF. CDR3 bases: TGTGCCAGCAGTTTATCCCAGGGGGGCCAGCCCCAGCATTTT.

In regard to this clone: Other nucleotide sequences in the sample specify the same CDR3. J is TRBJ2-7 and V is TRBV6-5; 11 bases are shared with TRBD2. The CDR3 loop spans 15 amino acids. The junction had 7 bases not matched to a gene; V was cut back by 5 bases and J by 4 bases. Germline V gene data show CDR1 as MNHEY and CDR2 as SVGAGI. The CDR3 bases are TGTGCCAGCAGTCCTTTAGCGGGGGGGCCATACGAGCAGTACTTC. This codes for CASSPLAGGPYEQYF.

Regarding this clone: This same CDR3 is encoded by further DNA sequences in the sample. The chain has TRBV5-1 and TRBJ1-1; D unclear. The CDR3 is made up of 14 amino acids. Trimming took 0 bases from V and 1 from J, leaving 7 bases between them. Looked up from germline, CDR1 is SGHRS and CDR2 is YFSETQ. CDR3 nucleotides: TGCGCCAGCAGCTTGGCTACAGAGAACACTGAAGCTTTCTTT. Its protein is CASSLATENTEAFF.

The chain joins TRBV19 to TRBJ1-6, with 7 bases lining up with TRBD1. This CDR3 has 17 residues. V lost 4 bases to trimming and J lost 1 base; unmatched junction nucleotides: 7. Germline CDR1 and CDR2: LNHDA and SQIVND (reference sequence). CDR3 loop: CASSRVTGTSYNSPLHF. The CDR3 coding sequence is TGTGCCAGTAGTAGAGTGACAGGGACATCCTATAATTCACCCCTCCACTTT.

The chain recombines TRBV6-2 or TRBV6-3 with TRBJ2-1, with 7 bases lining up with TRBD2. This CDR3 contains 17 residues. Germline V gene sequence: CDR1 MNHEY, CDR2 SVGEGT. J gave up 0 bases and V 5 bases, and 10 bases lay outside the gene matches. The CDR3 bases are TGTGCCAGCAGTCAATTTCGGAGACTAGCCTCCTACAATGAGCAGTTCTTC. Protein sequence: CASSQFRRLASYNEQFF.

This clone was seen more than once but under ten times. DNA of the CDR3: TGTGCCAGCAGCCAAACTACCGGGACAGGGAATCAGCCCCAGCATTTT. Its translation is CASSQTTGTGNQPQHF. The chain uses TRBV7-9 and TRBJ1-5; 9 bases align to TRBD1. Germline V gene data show CDR1 as SEHNR and CDR2 as FQNEAQ (reference sequence). The ends lost 5 bases at V and 4 bases at J; junction bases unmatched: 9. The length of the CDR3 is 16 residues.

This clone appeared once. V gene TRBV4-2 combines with J gene TRBJ2-1; TRBD2 matches at 12 bases. The germline V gene encodes CDR1 LGHNA and CDR2 YNFKEQ. V lost 0 bases, J lost 0 bases, and 3 bases stayed unmatched. This CDR3 region has 18 residues. CDR3: CASSQDRTSGDSYNEQFF. CDR3 coding DNA: TGTGCCAGCAGCCAAGATAGGACTAGCGGGGACTCCTACAATGAGCAGTTCTTC.